This T cell receptor (beta chain) appears in the sequencing data of a study of shared clonotypes between healthy human individuals. Study in general: A couple of women and a few men aged 18 to 49 served as donors.

The germline gives CDR1 SGHTA, CDR2 FQGNSA. V lost 1 base, J lost 0 bases, and 7 bases lay in between. CDR3 size: 15 residues. Only CD45RO-negative cells positively selected for CCR7 counted as naive CD8 cells, so terminally differentiated effector memory CD45RA+ cells were excluded. The donor cohort consisted entirely of Caucasian adults residing in Nashville, Tennessee. Repertoires were generated with immunoSEQ multiplex PCR, while TCRdb's copy carries only in-frame clones and drops some. The data show about 1,800,000 clones, roughly 94% seen once. The TCR originated in a man younger than 30 in good health. Sequenced: naive CD8+ T cells sorted from blood. The chain recombines TRBV7-2 with TRBJ1-5; D remains unclear. CDR3 sequence reads: CASSLVLSSNQPQHF. CDR3 nucleotides: TGTGCCAGCAGCTTAGTCCTGAGTAGCAATCAGCCCCAGCATTTT.